This T cell receptor (beta chain) was profiled in a study of blood T cell repertoires in COVID-19. Study-wide background: Sites across the United States, Italy and Spain contributed samples from acute and convalescent COVID-19. T cells, B-cell-depleted T cells, or PBMCs supplied cDNA or gDNA.

The germline V and J ends were trimmed by 0 bases and 7 bases, with 4 bases remaining between them. The CDR3 covers 12 residues. Germline V CDR1 and CDR2: SGHNT, YYREEE (reference sequence). In the original workflow: Counts of nucleated cells, estimated from reference gene primer amplification, were obtained. The data were produced by immunoSEQ multiplex PCR, yet TCRdb's version contains in-frame clones alone and is incomplete. Clone size and V and J calls were adopted from that table, with D and trimming inferred from the DNA. The table has about 210,000 clones, 60% to 85% seen once. This clone was picked up one time.

The sequenced sample consisted of peripheral blood. V is TRBV5-4 and J is TRBJ2-2; D is uncertain. The TCR comes from a woman in her 70s with acute or convalescent COVID-19. CDR3 amino acids: CASSLDSGELFF. The CDR3, as DNA: TGTGCCAGCAGCTTGGACAGCGGGGAGCTGTTTTTT.